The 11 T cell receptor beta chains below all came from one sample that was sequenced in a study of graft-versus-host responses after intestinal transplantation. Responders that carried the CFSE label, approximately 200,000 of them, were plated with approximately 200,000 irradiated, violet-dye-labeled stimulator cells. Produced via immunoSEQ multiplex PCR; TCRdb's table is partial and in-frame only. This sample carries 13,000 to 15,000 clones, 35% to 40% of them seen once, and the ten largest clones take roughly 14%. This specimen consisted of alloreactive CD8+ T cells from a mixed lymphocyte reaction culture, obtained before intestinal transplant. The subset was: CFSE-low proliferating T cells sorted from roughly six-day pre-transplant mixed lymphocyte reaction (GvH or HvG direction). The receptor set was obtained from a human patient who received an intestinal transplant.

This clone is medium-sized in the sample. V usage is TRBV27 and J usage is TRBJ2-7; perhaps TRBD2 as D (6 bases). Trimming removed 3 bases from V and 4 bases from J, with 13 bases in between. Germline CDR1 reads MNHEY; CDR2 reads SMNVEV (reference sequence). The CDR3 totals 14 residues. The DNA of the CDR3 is TGTGCCAGCAGTTTCGGGGGAGAGGGTTACGAGCAGTACTTC. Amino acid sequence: CASSFGGEGYEQYF.

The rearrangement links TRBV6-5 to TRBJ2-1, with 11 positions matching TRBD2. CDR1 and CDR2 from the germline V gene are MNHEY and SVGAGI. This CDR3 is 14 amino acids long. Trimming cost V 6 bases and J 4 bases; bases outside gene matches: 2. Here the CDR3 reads CASRLAGEYNEQFF. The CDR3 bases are TGTGCCAGCAGACTAGCGGGGGAGTACAATGAGCAGTTCTTC.

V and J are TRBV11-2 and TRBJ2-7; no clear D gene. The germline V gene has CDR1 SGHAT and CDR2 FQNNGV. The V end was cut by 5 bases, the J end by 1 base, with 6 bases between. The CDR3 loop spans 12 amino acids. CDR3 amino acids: CASSPTSYEQYF. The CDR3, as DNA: TGTGCCAGCAGCCCCACTTCCTACGAGCAGTACTTC.

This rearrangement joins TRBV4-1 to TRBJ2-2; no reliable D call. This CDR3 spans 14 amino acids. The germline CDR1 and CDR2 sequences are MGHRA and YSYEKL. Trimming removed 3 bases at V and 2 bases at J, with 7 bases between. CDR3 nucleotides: TGCGCCAGCAGCCATCAAATCAACACCGGGGAGCTGTTTTTT. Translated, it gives CASSHQINTGELFF.

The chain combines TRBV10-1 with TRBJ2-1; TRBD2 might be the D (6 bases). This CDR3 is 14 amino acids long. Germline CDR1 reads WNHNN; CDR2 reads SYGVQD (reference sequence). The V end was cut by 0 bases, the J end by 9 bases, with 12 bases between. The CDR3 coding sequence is TGCGCCAGCAGTGAGTCAACGGGAGAAGGTGAGCAGTTCTTC. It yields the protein CASSESTGEGEQFF.

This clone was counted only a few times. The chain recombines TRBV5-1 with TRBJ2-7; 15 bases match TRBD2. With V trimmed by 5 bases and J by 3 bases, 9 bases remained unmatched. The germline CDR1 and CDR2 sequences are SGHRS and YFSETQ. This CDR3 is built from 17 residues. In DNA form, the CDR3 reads TGCGCCAGCAGACTCGAACCGGGACTAGCGGGAGGCTACGAGCAGTACTTC. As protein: CASRLEPGLAGGYEQYF.

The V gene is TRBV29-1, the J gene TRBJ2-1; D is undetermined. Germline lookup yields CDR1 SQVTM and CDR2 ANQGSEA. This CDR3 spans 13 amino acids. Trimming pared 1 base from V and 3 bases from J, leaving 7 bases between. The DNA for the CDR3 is TGCAGCGTTGAAGGTGTCTTCTACAATGAGCAGTTCTTC. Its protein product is CSVEGVFYNEQFF.

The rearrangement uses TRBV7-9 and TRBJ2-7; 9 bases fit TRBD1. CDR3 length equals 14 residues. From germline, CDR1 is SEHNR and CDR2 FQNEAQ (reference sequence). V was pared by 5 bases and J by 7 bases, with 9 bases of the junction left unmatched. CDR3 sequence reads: CASSEVQGAGEQYF. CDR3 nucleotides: TGTGCCAGCAGCGAAGTACAGGGGGCGGGTGAGCAGTACTTC.

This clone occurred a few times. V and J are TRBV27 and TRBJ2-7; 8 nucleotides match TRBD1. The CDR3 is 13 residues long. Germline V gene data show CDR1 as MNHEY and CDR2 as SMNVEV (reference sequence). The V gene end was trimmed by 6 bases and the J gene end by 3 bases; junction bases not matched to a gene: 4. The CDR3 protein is CASSPGTGYEQYF. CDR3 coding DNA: TGTGCCAGCAGCCCTGGGACAGGCTACGAGCAGTACTTC.

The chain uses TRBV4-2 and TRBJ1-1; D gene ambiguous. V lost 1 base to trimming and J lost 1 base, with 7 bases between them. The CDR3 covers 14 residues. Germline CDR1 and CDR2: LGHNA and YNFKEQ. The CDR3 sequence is CASSQAAGNTEAFF. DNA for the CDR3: TGTGCCAGCAGCCAAGCAGCAGGGAACACTGAAGCTTTCTTT.

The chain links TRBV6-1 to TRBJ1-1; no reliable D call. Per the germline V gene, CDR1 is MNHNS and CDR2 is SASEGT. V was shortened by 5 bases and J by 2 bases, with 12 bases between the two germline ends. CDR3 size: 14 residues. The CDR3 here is CASSYPGGNTEAFF. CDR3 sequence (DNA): TGTGCCAGCAGTTATCCAGGAGGTAACACTGAAGCTTTCTTT.